The 29 T cell receptor beta chains in this list originate from one sample, sequenced in a study of blood T cell repertoires in COVID-19 (TCRdb year 2020). The library was made by the immunoSEQ multiplex PCR assay. In TCRdb, the immuneACCESS table is reduced to in-frame sequences with V and J assigned. These tables do not hold every clone; where another copy was compared, an unresolved V gene accounts for under half, and the others remain unexplained. Present in this sample are roughly 320,000 clones, nearly 90% of which were seen just once. The ten largest clones represent less than 2% of the sample. The sample consisted of peripheral blood. The receptors were sampled from a woman aged 25 to 39 with COVID-19, enrolled during active disease.

The rearrangement uses TRBV11-3 and TRBJ2-5; possibly TRBD2 for D (6 bases). The CDR3 extends over 15 amino acids. In germline, CDR1 is SGHNT, CDR2 YENEEA. V dropped 5 bases and J dropped 5 bases, with 18 bases sitting between them. CDR3 DNA sequence: TGTGCCAGCAGCCTTGGGGCCCGGAGGGAGGAGACCCAGTACTTC. This sequence encodes CASSLGARREETQYF.

This clone was seen a few times. V usage is TRBV7-9 and J usage is TRBJ1-5; 7 nucleotides align to TRBD1. Germline V gives CDR1 SEHNR, CDR2 FQNEAQ (reference sequence). J gave up 7 bases and V 4 bases, and 7 bases lay outside the gene matches. There are 14 residues in the CDR3. DNA of the CDR3: TGTGCCAGCAGCTATGACAGGGCGGGGCAGCCCCAGCATTTT. This translates into CASSYDRAGQPQHF.

This clone was seen a few times. The chain links TRBV4-3 to TRBJ1-5; D is perhaps TRBD1 (5 bases). Germline CDR1 LGHNA, CDR2 YSLEER. The ends were cut back, 0 bases at V and 4 bases at J, with 13 bases in the middle. The CDR3 has 16 amino acids. The CDR3 bases are TGCGCCAGCAGCCAAGATGCGACAGAGCTTAATCAGCCCCAGCATTTT. This gives the protein CASSQDATELNQPQHF.

The chain combines TRBV7-9 with TRBJ1-2, with unresolved D. The V end lost 5 bases, the J end lost 6 bases, and 13 bases lay between the germline ends. The CDR3 runs to 13 residues. Germline V gene data show CDR1 as SEHNR and CDR2 as FQNEAQ (reference sequence). The CDR3 DNA reads as TGTGCCAGCAGCCCGGGGTTCACAGATGGCTACACCTTC. Residues: CASSPGFTDGYTF.

V usage is TRBV6-1 and J usage is TRBJ2-3; 12 nucleotides agree with TRBD2. Losses at the gene ends were 4 bases for V and 1 base for J; bases not matched to a gene: 6. Germline loops: CDR1 MNHNS, CDR2 SASEGT. This CDR3 spans 17 amino acids. The CDR3 nucleotides are TGTGCCAGCAGTGGACTTTGGACTAGCGGGGGCACAGATACGCAGTATTTT. Its translation: CASSGLWTSGGTDTQYF.

The table lists this clone with a count of one. The chain joins TRBV27 to TRBJ2-1; 11 nucleotides align to TRBD2. V lost 6 bases to trimming and J lost 2 bases; unmatched junction nucleotides: 15. The CDR3 covers 19 residues. The V gene's germline CDR1 is MNHEY and CDR2 SMNVEV (reference sequence). The CDR3 DNA follows: TGTGCCAGCAGGTCCGAGGGGCTAGCGGGGGGTCACACCTACAATGAGCAGTTCTTC. This codes for CASRSEGLAGGHTYNEQFF.

The chain uses TRBV11-2 and TRBJ1-1; no clear D. Trimming stripped 0 bases from V and 2 bases from J, with 7 bases between. The CDR3 runs 14 residues. The germline V gene has CDR1 SGHAT and CDR2 FQNNGV. The CDR3, as DNA: TGTGCCAGCAGCTTAGAGTCAGGAAACACTGAAGCTTTCTTT. Protein product: CASSLESGNTEAFF.

The J gene is TRBJ2-5, the V gene TRBV30, with a possible D match to TRBD1 (5 bases). Germline CDR1 GTSNPN, CDR2 SVGIG (reference sequence). Deletions cut 1 base from V and 5 bases from J, with 11 bases between. The length of the CDR3 is 13 residues. The CDR3 loop reads CAWSGGSLETQYF. CDR3 bases: TGTGCCTGGAGTGGGGGCAGTCTCGAGACCCAGTACTTC.

The chain carries TRBV7-9 and TRBJ1-4; D is possibly TRBD1 (5 bases). The germline V gene has CDR1 SEHNR and CDR2 FQNEAQ (reference sequence). The CDR3 has 15 amino acids. V gave up 5 bases and J gave up 5 bases, with 15 bases separating them. CDR3 in amino acids: CASSPRARENEKLFF. CDR3 coding DNA: TGTGCCAGCAGCCCCAGGGCTCGAGAGAATGAAAAACTGTTTTTT.

The chain combines TRBV4-3 with TRBJ1-5; D is undetermined. This CDR3 contains 13 residues. The V gene's germline CDR1 is LGHNA and CDR2 YSLEER. V gave up 1 base and J gave up 5 bases, with 6 bases separating them. CDR3 DNA: TGCGCCAGCAGCCAAGCCGGGGATCAGCCCCAGCATTTT. This sequence encodes CASSQAGDQPQHF.

This clone has a single count. The chain couples TRBV7-2 to TRBJ1-1; tentative D call: TRBD1 (6 bases). The V end was cut by 3 bases, the J end by 7 bases, with 12 bases between. The CDR3 has 13 residues. From germline, CDR1 is SGHTA and CDR2 FQGNSA. CDR3 region: CASSLGGASEAFF. The DNA for the CDR3 is TGTGCCAGCAGCTTGGGGGGGGCCAGTGAAGCTTTCTTT.

The chain employs TRBV7-9 and TRBJ2-5; tentative D call: TRBD1 (6 bases). Trimming stripped 3 bases from V and 5 bases from J, with 13 bases between. Germline V lookup: CDR1 SEHNR, CDR2 FQNEAQ (reference sequence). This CDR3 region has 14 residues. CDR3 bases: TGTGCCAGCAGCTTGAACAGGGTAATGGAGACCCAGTACTTC. Encoded protein: CASSLNRVMETQYF.

The chain combines TRBV3-1 (or the pseudogene TRBV3-2) with TRBJ2-5; no reliable D call. The CDR3 is 16 residues long. The germline V and J ends were trimmed by 0 bases and 1 base, with 12 bases remaining between them. CDR1 and CDR2 (germline): LGHDT, YNNKEL (reference sequence). CDR3 nucleotides: TGTGCCAGCAGCCAAGAGAGTGTAGTGGTCCAAGAGACCCAGTACTTC. Translated, it gives CASSQESVVVQETQYF.

J is TRBJ2-2 and V is TRBV27; the D gene is possibly TRBD2 (7 bases). CDR3 length: 15 amino acids. Deletions cut 4 bases from V and 6 bases from J, with 15 bases between. The germline V gene encodes CDR1 MNHEY and CDR2 SMNVEV (reference sequence). CDR3 bases: TGTGCCAGCAGTTACCAAGCGGGACACGCCGGGGAGCTGTTTTTT. Its protein is CASSYQAGHAGELFF.

The genes are TRBV19 and TRBJ2-6; weak D call: TRBD2 (5 bases). Germline CDR1 and CDR2: LNHDA and SQIVND (reference sequence). This CDR3 spans 15 amino acids. V was trimmed by 4 bases and J by 1 base, leaving 8 bases between them. CDR3 nucleotide sequence: TGTGCCAGTAGTAGCAGAGGGTCTGGGGCCAACGTCCTGACTTTC. Amino acids: CASSSRGSGANVLTF.

This clone was picked up one time. CDR3 in DNA: TGTGCCAGCAGTGAAATAGTTGGAGTTGGCCTCCCCAACACCATATATTTT. Its protein product is CASSEIVGVGLPNTIYF. This chain connects TRBV6-1 to TRBJ1-3; D unclear. The germline V and J ends were trimmed by 2 bases and 7 bases, with 21 bases remaining between them. The CDR3 totals 17 residues. The germline gives CDR1 MNHNS, CDR2 SASEGT.

The V call is TRBV11-2, the J call TRBJ1-1; TRBD1 matches at 7 bases. V shed 5 bases, J shed 5 bases, and the junction held 8 bases outside the gene matches. Looked up from germline, CDR1 is SGHAT and CDR2 is FQNNGV. This CDR3 is 14 amino acids long. The CDR3 bases are TGTGCCAGCAGCAAAGACAGGGTTTCGACTGAAGCTTTCTTT. Translation: CASSKDRVSTEAFF.

V is TRBV27 and J is TRBJ1-2; D may be TRBD1 (6 bases). V lost 6 bases to trimming and J lost 6 bases, with 23 bases between them. The CDR3 sequence is 16 residues long. The germline V gene has CDR1 MNHEY and CDR2 SMNVEV (reference sequence). CDR3 loop: CASSKGDTGAFDGYTF. For the CDR3, the DNA is TGTGCCAGCAGCAAGGGGGATACAGGCGCTTTTGATGGCTACACCTTC.

The rearrangement joins TRBV5-1 to TRBJ1-6, with D maybe TRBD1 (6 bases). This CDR3 has 15 residues. Germline V gene sequence: CDR1 SGHRS, CDR2 YFSETQ. V lost 0 bases, J lost 4 bases, and 8 bases lay in between. The CDR3 DNA follows: TGCGCCAGCAGCTTGGAAGGGGGATATAATTCACCCCTCCACTTT. The encoded protein is CASSLEGGYNSPLHF.

The V gene is TRBV6-1, the J gene TRBJ2-5; D possibly corresponds to TRBD2 (6 bases). The CDR3 consists of 13 residues. The V gene's germline CDR1 is MNHNS and CDR2 SASEGT. The ends were cut back, 8 bases at V and 5 bases at J, with 15 bases in the middle. Here the CDR3 DNA reads TGTGCCAGCCGTCGCAGGGACTGGGAGACCCAGTACTTC. Its translation is CASRRRDWETQYF.

The chain couples TRBV5-1 to TRBJ2-1, with D tentatively TRBD1 (5 bases). Trimming took off 0 bases at V and 7 bases at J, with 14 bases between the two ends. CDR3 length: 15 amino acids. CDR1 and CDR2 (germline): SGHRS, YFSETQ. The CDR3 DNA sequence: TGCGCCAGCAGCTTGGCCCCGCAGGGTGGGAATGAGCAGTTCTTC. Encoded protein: CASSLAPQGGNEQFF. The complete variable domain, with remaining parts taken from reference TRBV5-1 and TRBJ2-1, reads KAGVTQTPRYLIKTRGQQVTLSCSPISGHRSVSWYQQTPGQGLQFLFEYFSETQRNKGNFPGRFSGRQFSNSRSEMNVSTLELGDSALYLCASSLAPQGGNEQFFGPGTRLTVL.

The rearrangement uses TRBV6-5 and TRBJ1-5; 9 nucleotides agree with TRBD1. V lost 7 bases and J lost 7; bases outside the gene matches: 11. The CDR3 covers 15 residues. The germline gives CDR1 MNHEY, CDR2 SVGAGI. This CDR3 reads CASKPDTGGRQPQHF. The DNA for the CDR3 is TGTGCCAGCAAGCCCGATACAGGGGGCAGGCAGCCCCAGCATTTT.

The V gene is TRBV4-2, the J gene TRBJ2-5, with 9 bases fitting TRBD1. The CDR3 covers 16 residues. CDR1 is LGHNA and CDR2 is YNFKEQ in the germline V gene. Germline trimming cut 2 bases from V and 2 bases from J; bases unmatched to any gene: 6. CDR3 DNA: TGTGCCAGCAGCCAAAGTCGGGACAGGGCGCAAGAGACCCAGTACTTC. Translating gives CASSQSRDRAQETQYF.

This sequence joins TRBV6-5 and TRBJ2-1; 12 positions agree with TRBD2. This CDR3 region has 16 residues. The J segment lost 5 bases and the V segment lost 4 bases, leaving 6 bases of the junction unmatched. The germline gives CDR1 MNHEY, CDR2 SVGAGI. CDR3 in amino acids: CASSFTRLAGDNEQFF. In DNA, the CDR3 is TGTGCCAGCAGTTTTACCCGACTAGCGGGGGACAATGAGCAGTTCTTC.

The J gene is TRBJ1-2, the V gene TRBV3-1 (or the pseudogene TRBV3-2); possible D gene TRBD1, 6 bases. V dropped 5 bases and J dropped 6 bases, with 19 bases sitting between them. The CDR3 length is 15 residues. CDR1 is LGHDT, CDR2 YNNKEL, per germline (reference sequence). CDR3 nucleotides: TGTGCCAGCAGCTTCAGGCGGTTTTCAGGGGATGGCTACACCTTC. Its translation is CASSFRRFSGDGYTF.

The rearrangement joins TRBV7-9 to TRBJ2-5; 12 bases agree with TRBD2. The CDR3 is made up of 16 amino acids. Looked up from germline, CDR1 is SEHNR and CDR2 is FQNEAQ (reference sequence). J lost 7 bases, V lost 4 bases, and 10 bases had no gene match. CDR3 loop: CASSSGLAGPDGTQYF. The CDR3 coding sequence is TGTGCCAGCAGCTCCGGACTAGCGGGGCCCGACGGGACCCAGTACTTC.

V and J are TRBV5-1 and TRBJ1-2; weak D call: TRBD1 (6 bases). The germline V and J ends were trimmed by 1 base and 5 bases, with 12 bases remaining between them. CDR3 size: 14 residues. The germline CDR1 and CDR2 sequences are SGHRS and YFSETQ. CDR3 protein: CASSLLGRGYGYTF. In DNA form, the CDR3 reads TGCGCCAGCAGCTTGCTGGGCAGGGGTTATGGCTACACCTTC.

CDR3 nucleotide sequence: TGTGCCAGCAGCTTGGAGAACCCAGGGAAAACCGGGGAGCTGTTTTTT. This encodes CASSLENPGKTGELFF. The chain uses TRBV5-4 and TRBJ2-2; weak D call: TRBD1 (5 bases). Trimming took 0 bases from V and 5 from J, leaving 14 bases between them. Germline-derived CDR1 and CDR2 are SGHNT and YYREEE (reference sequence). CDR3 length equals 16 residues.

The genes are TRBV7-8 and TRBJ2-1, with D possibly TRBD2 on 6 matching bases. V was shortened by 4 bases and J by 7 bases, with 14 bases between the two germline ends. CDR1 is SGHVS, CDR2 FQNEAQ, per germline. CDR3 length: 14 residues. The CDR3 sequence: CASSSAGQGNEQFF. The CDR3 nucleotides read TGTGCCAGCAGCTCGGCGGGGCAAGGGAATGAGCAGTTCTTC.